This is a list of T cell receptor beta chains from one sample in a study of blood T cell repertoires in COVID-19. Data came from immunoSEQ multiplex PCR; TCRdb stores just in-frame clones and leaves some out. The repertoire holds roughly 140,000 clones, with about 86% as singletons. The specimen was PBMCs or T cells enriched from blood (not recorded which). These receptors all come from a man aged 50 or older who had recovered from COVID-19. Both conserved end residues are part of each CDR3. A D gene is named only where the DNA matches it firmly. Clone size is not always given. Where it is, it says once, few, many or a class for expanded clones.

J gene	V gene	D gene	clone size	CDR3 protein	CDR3 DNA
TRBJ1-1	TRBV20-1	TRBD1	.	CSASPGGTEAFF	TGCAGTGCTAGTCCAGGGGGCACTGAAGCTTTCTTT
TRBJ1-2	TRBV11-3	.	.	CASSNPGTTANYGYTF	TGTGCCAGCAGCAACCCCGGGACTACCGCCAACTATGGCTACACCTTC
TRBJ1-2	TRBV9	.	.	CASSGGGLYGYTF	TGTGCCAGCAGCGGAGGCGGGCTCTATGGCTACACCTTC
TRBJ1-6	TRBV6-2/TRBV6-3	TRBD1	.	CASTPTGTGNSPLHF	TGTGCCAGCACCCCAACCGGGACAGGGAATTCACCCCTCCACTTT
TRBJ2-3	TRBV18	TRBD1	.	CASSPRGTVRISAQNTDTQYF	TGTGCCAGCTCACCTAGGGGGACAGTGCGCATATCGGCACAAAATACAGATACGCAGTATTTT
TRBJ1-4	TRBV30	.	.	CAWSVAGEKLFF	TGTGCCTGGAGTGTTGCGGGCGAAAAACTGTTTTTT
TRBJ2-7	TRBV6-2/TRBV6-3	.	.	CASSYLASYEQYF	TGTGCCAGCAGTTACTTGGCTTCCTACGAGCAGTACTTC
TRBJ1-4	TRBV7-9	.	.	CASSFISLTTDNEKLFF	TGTGCCAGCAGCTTCATTTCGTTGACAACAGATAATGAAAAACTGTTTTTT
TRBJ1-1	TRBV19	TRBD1	.	CASRGQGRNTEAFF	TGTGCCAGTAGAGGACAGGGAAGGAACACTGAAGCTTTCTTT
TRBJ2-7	TRBV9	TRBD2	.	CASSVDSGGYANEQYF	TGTGCCAGCAGCGTAGATAGCGGGGGCTACGCGAACGAGCAGTACTTC
TRBJ2-5	TRBV5-4	TRBD1	.	CASSLGTGMETQYF	TGTGCCAGCAGCCTAGGGACAGGGATGGAGACCCAGTACTTC
TRBJ1-6	TRBV7-2	.	.	CASSPGTNNSPLHF	TGTGCCAGCAGCCCAGGGACAAACAATTCACCCCTCCACTTT
TRBJ1-2	TRBV3-1/TRBV3-2	.	.	CASSQGREGYGYTF	TGTGCCAGCAGCCAAGGACGGGAGGGCTATGGCTACACCTTC
TRBJ2-1	TRBV6-5	.	.	CASRGDFSSYNEQFF	TGTGCCAGCAGGGGGGACTTCAGCTCCTACAATGAGCAGTTCTTC
TRBJ1-5	TRBV6-1	.	.	CASSGGNQPQHF	TGTGCCAGCAGCGGGGGCAATCAGCCCCAGCATTTT
TRBJ2-1	TRBV5-1	TRBD2	.	CASSSSGGRHEQFF	TGCGCCAGCAGCTCTAGCGGGGGTAGGCATGAGCAGTTCTTC
TRBJ1-1	TRBV7-2	.	.	CASSTEAGPMNTEAFF	TGTGCCAGCAGCACGGAGGCGGGGCCCATGAACACTGAAGCTTTCTTT
TRBJ2-3	TRBV10-3	TRBD2	once	CAIRRMVSGSTDTQYF	TGTGCCATCAGACGGATGGTTAGCGGGTCGACCGATACGCAGTATTTT
TRBJ2-7	TRBV27	TRBD2	few	CASSFQSGGTYEQYF	TGTGCCAGCAGTTTTCAGAGCGGGGGGACTTACGAGCAGTACTTC
TRBJ2-1	TRBV7-8	.	.	CASKGLEGSNEQFF	TGTGCCAGCAAGGGGCTAGAAGGTAGCAATGAGCAGTTCTTC
TRBJ2-7	TRBV11-3	.	.	CASSLLGGESSYEQYF	TGTGCCAGCAGCTTACTCGGCGGGGAGAGCTCCTACGAGCAGTACTTC
TRBJ1-1	TRBV3-1/TRBV3-2	TRBD1	.	CASSQGQGAGNTEAFF	TGTGCCAGCAGCCAAGGACAGGGGGCGGGGAACACTGAAGCTTTCTTT
TRBJ1-1	TRBV11-2	.	.	CASSLMRAEAFF	TGTGCCAGCAGCTTAATGAGGGCTGAAGCTTTCTTT
TRBJ2-7	TRBV7-8	.	.	CASSLVAGNEQYF	TGTGCCAGCAGCTTAGTCGCGGGCAACGAGCAGTACTTC
TRBJ1-6	TRBV7-4	.	.	CASSLRWRVSYNSPLHF	TGTGCCAGCAGCTTAAGGTGGAGGGTTTCCTATAATTCACCCCTCCACTTT
TRBJ1-3	TRBV28	.	.	CASSRGGAASGNTIYF	TGTGCCAGCAGCCGGGGAGGGGCGGCTAGTGGAAACACCATATATTTT
TRBJ1-5	TRBV6-2/TRBV6-3	.	.	CASSYSGHNQPQHF	TGTGCCAGCAGTTACTCTGGACATAATCAGCCCCAGCATTTT
TRBJ2-7	TRBV19	TRBD2	.	CASSIKTSGGYEQYF	TGTGCCAGTAGTATAAAGACTAGCGGGGGCTACGAGCAGTACTTC
TRBJ2-5	TRBV6-5	.	.	CASSYWGQEETQYF	TGTGCCAGCAGTTACTGGGGACAAGAAGAGACCCAGTACTTC
TRBJ1-2	TRBV5-6	.	.	CASSLSTWGYTF	TGTGCCAGCAGCTTGTCGACTTGGGGCTACACCTTC
TRBJ2-5	TRBV7-2	.	.	CASSLRRDQETQYF	TGTGCCAGCAGCTTAAGACGGGATCAAGAGACCCAGTACTTC
TRBJ2-1	TRBV29-1	.	.	CSVGSTTYNEQFF	TGCAGCGTTGGTAGCACTACCTACAATGAGCAGTTCTTC
TRBJ1-4	TRBV19	TRBD1	.	CASSIEGRGRSNEKLFF	TGTGCCAGTAGTATCGAAGGCAGGGGGAGATCTAATGAAAAACTGTTTTTT
TRBJ1-5	TRBV18	.	.	CASSTTTGNQPQHF	TGTGCCAGCTCAACGACGACGGGAAATCAGCCCCAGCATTTT
TRBJ1-6	TRBV15	.	.	CATSRDLRGAHSPLHF	TGTGCCACCAGCAGAGATTTACGGGGGGCTCATTCACCCCTCCACTTT
TRBJ1-4	TRBV10-3	TRBD1	few	CAISGTGVKEKLFF	TGTGCCATCAGCGGGACAGGGGTAAAGGAAAAACTGTTTTTT
TRBJ1-1	TRBV11-2	.	few	CASSLFRVQNTEAFF	TGTGCCAGCAGCTTATTCAGGGTACAGAACACTGAAGCTTTCTTT
TRBJ1-5	TRBV25-1	.	.	CASSENRDGQPQHF	TGTGCCAGCAGTGAAAACAGGGACGGGCAGCCCCAGCATTTT
TRBJ2-5	TRBV11-1	.	.	CASREGKGRHQETQYF	TGTGCCAGCAGGGAGGGAAAGGGACGCCACCAAGAGACCCAGTACTTC
TRBJ2-7	TRBV5-1	TRBD2	.	CASSLGLAGGRRSYEQYF	TGCGCCAGCAGCTTGGGACTAGCGGGGGGCCGGCGTTCCTACGAGCAGTACTTC
TRBJ1-3	TRBV14	TRBD1	.	CASSQEGAGQARNTIYF	TGTGCCAGCAGCCAAGAGGGAGCGGGACAGGCAAGGAACACCATATATTTT
TRBJ2-1	TRBV2	TRBD2	.	CASSREGPAGIYNEQFF	TGTGCCAGCAGCCGAGAGGGGCCAGCGGGGATATACAATGAGCAGTTCTTC
TRBJ1-2	TRBV2	TRBD1	.	CASRTTGIYGYTF	TGTGCCAGCAGGACGACAGGGATCTATGGCTACACCTTC
TRBJ1-1	TRBV19	.	.	CASSRGQPEAFF	TGTGCCAGTAGTAGAGGACAGCCTGAAGCTTTCTTT
TRBJ1-1	TRBV5-1	TRBD1	many	CASSRTGVNTEAFF	TGCGCCAGCAGCCGGACAGGGGTCAACACTGAAGCTTTCTTT
TRBJ1-5	TRBV12-3/TRBV12-4	.	once	CASSFNNQPQHF	TGTGCCAGCAGTTTTAACAATCAGCCCCAGCATTTT
TRBJ1-1	TRBV19	TRBD1	.	CASSRKTTGPTEAFF	TGTGCCAGTAGTCGCAAAACGACAGGGCCCACTGAAGCTTTCTTT
TRBJ2-3	TRBV3-1/TRBV3-2	.	.	CASSQVRGGLGDTQYF	TGTGCCAGCAGCCAAGTTAGGGGGGGGCTGGGAGATACGCAGTATTTT
TRBJ2-5	TRBV29-1	.	.	CSADMYETQYF	TGCAGCGCCGACATGTACGAGACCCAGTACTTC
TRBJ1-5	TRBV2	.	few	CASSSEDLGNQPQHF	TGTGCCAGCAGTTCAGAGGATCTAGGCAATCAGCCCCAGCATTTT
TRBJ2-7	TRBV7-8	.	.	CASSLLGSSYEQYF	TGTGCCAGCAGCTTACTTGGCAGCTCCTACGAGCAGTACTTC
TRBJ2-5	TRBV7-9	.	.	CASSLDGRGPRETQYF	TGTGCCAGCAGCTTAGATGGGCGGGGCCCGAGGGAGACCCAGTACTTC
TRBJ1-2	TRBV19	.	.	CASSKARAPAGGYTF	TGTGCCAGTAGTAAGGCACGCGCTCCAGCGGGGGGCTACACCTTC
TRBJ2-7	TRBV11-3	.	.	CASSLGRFIPETYEQYF	TGTGCCAGCAGCCTAGGCCGCTTCATCCCCGAGACCTACGAGCAGTACTTC
TRBJ2-3	TRBV5-6	TRBD1	.	CASSRTGEGTDTQYF	TGTGCCAGCAGCAGAACAGGGGAAGGCACAGATACGCAGTATTTT
TRBJ1-2	TRBV14	TRBD1	once	CASSTRRDRITNYGYTF	TGTGCCAGCAGCACACGACGGGACAGGATAACTAACTATGGCTACACCTTC
TRBJ1-1	TRBV12-3/TRBV12-4	.	.	CASSLGGNTEAFF	TGTGCCAGCAGTTTAGGAGGGAACACTGAAGCTTTCTTT
TRBJ2-2	TRBV20-1	.	.	CSASSRFGLGGELFF	TGCAGTGCTAGTTCTAGGTTTGGGTTGGGCGGGGAGCTGTTTTTT